The 26 T cell receptor beta chains in this list originate from one sample, sequenced in a study of blood T cell repertoires in COVID-19 (dated by TCRdb to the early 2020s). Receptors were amplified or captured by the immunoSEQ multiplex PCR assay. TCRdb mirrors the immuneACCESS table, restricted to in-frame sequences. Some clones are absent from its copies; in checked studies, under half trace to an unresolved V gene, and the reason for the others is unknown. Within this sample are a few hundred thousand clones, with roughly 89% of them counted one time only. Clones ranked in the top ten supply 4% to 5% of the sample. Sequences were obtained from peripheral blood. The receptors come from a middle-aged woman who had recovered from COVID-19.

The chain uses TRBV30 and TRBJ2-3; 8 bases line up with TRBD2. This CDR3 has 12 residues. The V gene end was trimmed by 5 bases and the J gene end by 12 bases; junction bases not matched to a gene: 10. The germline V gene has CDR1 GTSNPN and CDR2 SVGIG (reference sequence). Here the CDR3 DNA reads TGTGCCTGGGCCCGGGGGGCGGGGGGACAGTATTTT. As protein: CAWARGAGGQYF.

This clone showed up just once. The V gene is TRBV7-2, the J gene TRBJ2-3, with D perhaps matching TRBD2 (6 bases). The CDR3 is 15 residues long. Trimming cost V 2 bases and J 6 bases, with 15 bases left between them. Germline CDR1 and CDR2: SGHTA and FQGNSA. The CDR3 DNA reads TGTGCCAGCAGCTTAAACGGTCGGGGGTCGGATACGCAGTATTTT. Amino acids: CASSLNGRGSDTQYF.

The chain uses TRBV6-5 and TRBJ2-5; D possibly corresponds to TRBD1 (6 bases). The V end was cut by 6 bases, the J end by 5 bases, with 16 bases between. Germline CDR1 reads MNHEY; CDR2 reads SVGAGI. The CDR3 length is 14 residues. The CDR3 reads CASRTPGTSETQYF. Here the CDR3 DNA reads TGTGCCAGCAGGACCCCCGGGACAAGCGAGACCCAGTACTTC.

The chain links TRBV11-2 to TRBJ1-3; D perhaps matches TRBD1 (5 bases). Germline V gene lookup returns CDR1 SGHAT and CDR2 FQNNGV. Deletions cut 4 bases from V and 2 bases from J, with 15 bases between. This CDR3 is 16 amino acids long. The CDR3 DNA reads TGTGCCAGCAGCTCCCTGGGCGGGGCCGCTGGAAACACCATATATTTT. Its translation: CASSSLGGAAGNTIYF.

V usage is TRBV9 and J usage is TRBJ1-6; tentative D call: TRBD1 (6 bases). The CDR3 runs to 16 residues. Trimming cost V 3 bases and J 9 bases, with 19 bases left between them. Germline CDR1 and CDR2: SGDLS and YYNGEE. The CDR3, as DNA: TGTGCCAGCAGCGCCCTCCAACAGGGATTAGGTTCACCCCTCCACTTT. The encoded protein is CASSALQQGLGSPLHF.

This clone showed up just a few times. As DNA, the CDR3 is TGTGCCAGCAGCGAGCGGGGGAGCACAGATACGCAGTATTTT. This sequence encodes CASSERGSTDTQYF. The chain links TRBV28 to TRBJ2-3, with 8 bases lining up with TRBD2. J gave up 0 bases and V 6 bases, and 2 bases lay outside the gene matches. Germline CDR1 is MDHEN and CDR2 is SYDVKM. This CDR3 is built from 14 residues. Filled out from reference TRBV28 and TRBJ2-3, the complete variable domain reads DVKVTQSSRYLVKRTGEKVFLECVQDMDHENMFWYRQDPGLGLRLIYFSYDVKMKEKGDIPEGYSVSREKKERFSLILESASTNQTSMYLCASSERGSTDTQYFGPGTRLTVL.

This sequence joins TRBV2 and TRBJ2-7, with TRBD1 as a possible D gene (6 bases). Trimming removed 7 bases from V and 1 base from J, with 14 bases in between. This CDR3 comprises 14 residues. Looked up from germline, CDR1 is SNHLY and CDR2 is FYNNEI. CDR3 nucleotides: TGTGCCAGCACGGAACAGGGTAATTCCTACGAGCAGTACTTC. This codes for CASTEQGNSYEQYF.

The chain links TRBV7-2 to TRBJ2-2, with TRBD2 matching over 9 bases. V lost 7 bases to trimming and J lost 6 bases; unmatched junction nucleotides: 6. Germline values: CDR1 SGHTA, CDR2 FQGNSA. The CDR3 loop spans 14 amino acids. CDR3 amino acids: CASKKRGDAGELFF. The CDR3 DNA sequence: TGTGCCAGCAAAAAGCGGGGGGACGCCGGGGAGCTGTTTTTT.

This clone occurred once. CDR3 residues: CASSEFITYEAFF. The CDR3 nucleotides read TGTGCCAGCAGTGAATTTATCACATATGAAGCTTTCTTT. V is TRBV6-1 and J is TRBJ1-1; no clear D. CDR1 and CDR2 (germline): MNHNS, SASEGT. This CDR3 is 13 amino acids long. Trimming removed 2 bases at V and 7 bases at J, with 11 bases between.

The chain carries TRBV9 and TRBJ1-4; D gene unclear. The germline gives CDR1 SGDLS, CDR2 YYNGEE. Trimming removed 2 bases at V and 6 bases at J, with 14 bases between. The CDR3 extends over 15 amino acids. CDR3 in DNA: TGTGCCAGCAGCGTTGAGAGTTACCCTGATGAAAAACTGTTTTTT. Translation gives CASSVESYPDEKLFF.

The genes are TRBV29-1 and TRBJ1-1, with TRBD1 matching 11 bases. CDR3 length: 13 residues. Germline trimming cut 7 bases from V and 3 bases from J; bases unmatched to any gene: 4. Germline CDR1 SQVTM, CDR2 ANQGSEA. CDR3 nucleotide sequence: TGCAGCGCCGGGGACAGGGGGGACACTGAAGCTTTCTTT. Its protein is CSAGDRGDTEAFF.

The gene calls are TRBV3-1 (or the pseudogene TRBV3-2) and TRBJ2-3, with D perhaps matching TRBD2 (6 bases). The CDR3 covers 16 residues. With 0 bases removed from V and 6 bases from J, the gap between germline ends came to 16 bases. Germline V CDR1 and CDR2: LGHDT, YNNKEL (reference sequence). The CDR3 DNA reads TGTGCCAGCAGCCAAGACCCATTTCAGGGAGGTGATACGCAGTATTTT. It codes for CASSQDPFQGGDTQYF.

The gene calls are TRBV13 and TRBJ2-7; D might be TRBD2 (6 bases). CDR1 is PRHDT, CDR2 FYEKMQ, per germline (reference sequence). V lost 3 bases to trimming and J lost 0 bases, with 15 bases between them. This CDR3 is built from 16 residues. The CDR3 reads CASSFAGTCPSYEQYV. In DNA form, the CDR3 reads TGTGCCAGCAGCTTTGCCGGGACTTGCCCCTCCTACGAGCAGTACGTC.

The chain uses TRBV7-8 and TRBJ2-7; D gene unclear. The CDR3 is 14 residues long. V was shortened by 5 bases and J by 2 bases, with 13 bases between the two germline ends. The germline CDR1 and CDR2 sequences are SGHVS and FQNEAQ. CDR3 in DNA: TGTGCCAGCAGCCAAAATTTGGGCCCCTACGAGCAGTACGTC. Protein product: CASSQNLGPYEQYV.

This chain links TRBV6-1 with TRBJ1-2; D gene uncertain. V lost 0 bases to trimming and J lost 7 bases, with 9 bases between them. Germline CDR1 MNHNS, CDR2 SASEGT. CDR3 size: 13 residues. The CDR3 DNA reads as TGTGCCAGCAGTGAAGCCCCCCGAGGTGGCTACACCTTC. Translating it yields CASSEAPRGGYTF.

This clone appeared a single time. The chain couples TRBV3-1 (or the pseudogene TRBV3-2) to TRBJ2-2; TRBD2 is a possible D gene (5 bases). The CDR3 spans 14 residues. Germline V gene data show CDR1 as LGHDT and CDR2 as YNNKEL (reference sequence). V dropped 5 bases and J dropped 6 bases, with 13 bases sitting between them. CDR3 DNA sequence: TGTGCCAGCAGCGAGTTAGGAGGCGCCGGGGAGCTGTTTTTT. It specifies CASSELGGAGELFF.

The rearrangement uses TRBV6-1 and TRBJ1-5; D call uncertain. Germline values: CDR1 MNHNS, CDR2 SASEGT. V lost 0 bases and J 4 bases, leaving 10 bases between the germline ends. The CDR3 is 15 amino acids. CDR3 loop: CASSEAGGYNQPQHF. CDR3 DNA sequence: TGTGCCAGCAGTGAAGCCGGAGGGTATAATCAGCCCCAGCATTTT.

The chain employs TRBV15 and TRBJ1-1, with D perhaps matching TRBD1 (5 bases). The V end lost 0 bases, the J end lost 1 base, and 9 bases lay between the germline ends. CDR3 length: 15 amino acids. CDR1 LNHNV and CDR2 YYDKDF come from the germline V gene (reference sequence). This CDR3 is CATSRDRVSNTEAFF. The CDR3 region has the DNA TGTGCCACCAGCAGAGACAGGGTATCGAACACTGAAGCTTTCTTT.

The V gene is TRBV2, the J gene TRBJ2-5; D remains ambiguous. Germline lookup yields CDR1 SNHLY and CDR2 FYNNEI. V gave up 11 bases and J gave up 5 bases, with 9 bases separating them. The CDR3 spans 10 residues. The CDR3: CAARLETQYF. The CDR3, as DNA: TGTGCCGCCAGGTTGGAGACCCAGTACTTC.

The J gene is TRBJ2-2, the V gene TRBV21-1; TRBD1, the table's D call, was not compared with the DNA. TRBV21-1 is termed a pseudogene. The length of the CDR3 is 15 residues. The CDR3 DNA follows: TGTGCCAGCAGCAATCCCGGCAGGGCGGCCGGGGAGCTGTTTTTT. This translates into CASSNPGRAAGELFF.

The rearrangement joins TRBV29-1 to TRBJ2-6, with D maybe TRBD1 (6 bases). CDR3 length equals 16 residues. The germline V and J ends were trimmed by 3 bases and 0 bases, with 12 bases remaining between them. Germline CDR1 and CDR2: SQVTM and ANQGSEA. The DNA for the CDR3 is TGCAGCGTTGAGTGGACAGACCTCTCTGGGGCCAACGTCCTGACTTTC. This codes for CSVEWTDLSGANVLTF.

V usage is TRBV9 and J usage is TRBJ2-5; 9 nucleotides line up with TRBD1. This CDR3 has 14 residues. Trimming at V came to 2 bases and at J to 4 bases, leaving 3 bases not matched to a gene. The germline V gene has CDR1 SGDLS and CDR2 YYNGEE. The CDR3, as DNA: TGTGCCAGCAGCGTGGGGACAGGGCCAGAGACCCAGTACTTC. Translating gives CASSVGTGPETQYF.

This rearrangement joins TRBV10-2 to TRBJ2-2, with 8 positions matching TRBD1. Per germline, CDR1 WSHSY and CDR2 SAAADI. The CDR3 runs 14 residues. V shed 10 bases and J 4 bases; nucleotides not matched to a gene: 8. The CDR3 DNA is TGCGCCACCCACAGGGGGGCAGGCACCGGGGAGCTGTTTTTT. This sequence encodes CATHRGAGTGELFF.

The chain couples TRBV7-9 to TRBJ1-6, with a weak D call TRBD1 (6 bases). V was shortened by 2 bases and J by 9 bases, with 11 bases between the two germline ends. CDR3 length: 14 amino acids. The V gene's germline CDR1 is SEHNR and CDR2 FQNEAQ (reference sequence). DNA for the CDR3: TGTGCCAGCAGCTTACTCCAGACAGGTTCACCCCTCCACTTT. This codes for CASSLLQTGSPLHF. The full variable domain, completed using reference TRBV7-9 and TRBJ1-6, is DTGVSQNPRHKITKRGQNVTFRCDPISEHNRLYWYRQTLGQGPEFLTYFQNEAQLEKSRLLSDRFSAERPKGSFSTLEIQRTEQGDSAMYLCASSLLQTGSPLHFGNGTRLTVT.

The chain combines TRBV5-6 with TRBJ2-5, with 13 bases identical to TRBD2. This CDR3 spans 15 amino acids. In germline, CDR1 is SGHDT, CDR2 YYEEEE. J was trimmed by 5 bases and V by 2 bases; bases with no gene match: 3. Here the CDR3 reads CASSFGLAGVETQYF. The CDR3, as DNA: TGTGCCAGCAGCTTTGGACTAGCGGGGGTGGAGACCCAGTACTTC.

The CDR3 loop reads CASSFDLTSLRKTGGTDTQYF. The CDR3 DNA reads TGTGCCAGCAGCTTTGACCTCACGAGCCTTAGGAAGACAGGGGGCACAGATACGCAGTATTTT. The chain recombines TRBV7-8 with TRBJ2-3, with 8 bases aligning to TRBD1. V shed 3 bases and J 1 base; nucleotides not matched to a gene: 21. In germline, CDR1 is SGHVS, CDR2 FQNEAQ. This CDR3 spans 21 amino acids. Combining the CDR3 with reference TRBV7-8 and TRBJ2-3 gives the whole variable domain GAGVSQSPRYKVAKRGQDVALRCDPISGHVSLFWYQQALGQGPEFLTYFQNEAQLDKSGLPSDRFFAERPEGSVSTLKIQRTQQEDSAVYLCASSFDLTSLRKTGGTDTQYFGPGTRLTVL.